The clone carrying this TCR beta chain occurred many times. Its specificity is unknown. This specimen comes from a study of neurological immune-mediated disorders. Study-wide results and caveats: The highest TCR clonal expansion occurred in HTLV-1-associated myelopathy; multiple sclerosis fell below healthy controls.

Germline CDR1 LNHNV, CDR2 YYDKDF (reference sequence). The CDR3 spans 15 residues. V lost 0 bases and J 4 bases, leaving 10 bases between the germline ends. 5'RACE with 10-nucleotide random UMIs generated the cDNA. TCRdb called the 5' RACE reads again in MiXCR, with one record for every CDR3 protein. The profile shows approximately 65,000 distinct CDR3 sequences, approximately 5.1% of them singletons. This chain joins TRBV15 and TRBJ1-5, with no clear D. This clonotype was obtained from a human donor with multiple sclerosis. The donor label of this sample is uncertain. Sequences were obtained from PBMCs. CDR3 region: CATSRDPRRNQPQHF. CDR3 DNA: TGTGCCACCAGCAGAGATCCGAGGAGAAATCAGCCCCAGCATTTT.